Described below is a single T cell receptor beta chain sequence and its context. Its antigen is still unknown. The CDR3 length is 14 residues. CDR1 is MNHEY, CDR2 SVGEGT, per germline. The V and J ends lost 2 bases and 5 bases respectively, with 10 bases between them. These data originate in a study of identical twins. General study points: Part of the zero-insertion signal could reflect confounding by invariant MAIT and iNKT cells.

TCRdb re-analysed the 5' RACE reads in MiXCR, keeping a single row per CDR3 protein. The sample has some 500,000 distinct CDR3 sequences; under 25% are singletons. This sample was also put to use in a study of T cells expressing NK-cell markers. That source notes: Sorting was restricted to alpha-beta TCR T cells by an anti-gamma-delta TCR antibody in several experiments.

The chain has TRBV6-2 or TRBV6-3 and TRBJ1-5, with D possibly TRBD1 on 6 matching bases. The TCR sequence derives from a young woman in good health. Sequenced: CD4+ T cells sorted from blood. CDR3 sequence reads: CASSYAAGDQPQHF. CDR3 in DNA: TGTGCCAGCAGTTACGCGGCAGGGGATCAGCCCCAGCATTTT.